These 32 T cell receptor beta chains were all obtained from the same sample, sequenced in a study of CXCR3-negative and CXCR3-positive naive CD8 T cells. These TCRs are of unknown antigen specificity. Study-level findings and limits: CXCR3-positive naive cells had more hydrophobic TRB CDR3s than CXCR3-negative naive cells.

The TRB libraries of cDNA were built by UMI-labeled 5' RACE. TCRdb re-analyzed the 5' RACE reads; it lists each CDR3 protein once, without DNA. Here the sample table reports 100,000 to 150,000 distinct CDR3 sequences. What was sequenced was naive CXCR3+ CD8+ T cells from blood. The subset is: CD45RO-CCR7+CD27+CD95- naive CD8+ T cells expressing CXCR3 (TNR3+). These receptors were collected from a human donor in good health. Some clones in this sample may be carry-over from other donors' samples.

The chain links TRBV29-1 to TRBJ1-2; the TRBD1 assignment by TCRdb is unverifiable without DNA. Per germline, CDR1 SQVTM and CDR2 ANQGSEA. The CDR3 extends over 15 amino acids. The CDR3 protein is CSVEDSTGDSYGYTF.

The chain links TRBV12-3 or TRBV12-4 to TRBJ2-1; TCRdb outputs TRBD1, but without DNA this stays unchecked. The CDR3 is made up of 14 amino acids. CDR3 residues: CASSLDTGGAEQFF.

The J gene is TRBJ1-5, the V gene TRBV27; TCRdb selects TRBD1, and the lack of DNA leaves this call unchecked. The CDR3 length is 15 residues. The V gene's germline CDR1 is MNHEY and CDR2 SMNVEV (reference sequence). This chain's CDR3 is CASSPRDRLNQPQHF.

The gene calls are TRBV29-1 and TRBJ2-3; the D call of TRBD1 rests on TCRdb alone, since no DNA is present to check it. Germline V lookup: CDR1 SQVTM, CDR2 ANQGSEA. This CDR3 region has 14 residues. The chain's CDR3 is CSVVDRGATDTQYF.

The V gene is TRBV7-9, the J gene TRBJ2-2. Germline lookup yields CDR1 SEHNR and CDR2 FQNEAQ (reference sequence). CDR3 length: 13 residues. This chain's CDR3 is CASSRENTGELFF.

This chain connects TRBV4-1 to TRBJ2-3; the D gene TCRdb calls, TRBD1, cannot be checked with no DNA. CDR3 length equals 14 residues. Per germline, CDR1 MGHRA and CDR2 YSYEKL. The CDR3 sequence: CASSHRGEEDTQYF.

The chain combines TRBV4-3 with TRBJ2-5; TCRdb indicates TRBD1, and absent DNA this call remains unverified. In germline, CDR1 is LGHNA, CDR2 YSLEER. The CDR3 has 19 amino acids. CDR3: CASSLGTGSGVESGETQYF.

The chain is built from TRBV29-1 and TRBJ2-3; the TRBD2 assignment by TCRdb is unverifiable without DNA. CDR3 length equals 13 residues. Looked up from germline, CDR1 is SQVTM and CDR2 is ANQGSEA. The CDR3 sequence is CSLNSGEGDTQYF.

The chain employs TRBV14 and TRBJ1-1. Germline V gene sequence: CDR1 SGHDN, CDR2 FVKESK. The length of the CDR3 is 13 residues. CDR3 protein: CASSQGGNTEAFF. Variable domain in full (rest from reference TRBV14 and TRBJ1-1): EAGVTQFPSHSVIEKGQTVTLRCDPISGHDNLYWYRRVMGKEIKFLLHFVKESKQDESGMPNNRFLAERTGGTYSTLKVQPAELEDSGVYFCASSQGGNTEAFFGQGTRLTVV.

The chain carries TRBV7-9 and TRBJ1-4; TCRdb gives TRBD1 as the D gene, but with no DNA this cannot be confirmed. This CDR3 is built from 14 residues. The germline CDR1 and CDR2 sequences are SEHNR and FQNEAQ (reference sequence). CDR3 in amino acids: CASSFRGDNEKLFF.

The chain joins TRBV20-1 to TRBJ2-3; as DNA is missing, the TRBD2 call by TCRdb cannot be tested. CDR3 length: 16 residues. Germline lookup yields CDR1 DFQATT and CDR2 SNEGSKA (reference sequence). The CDR3 reads CSARDRDLSVTDTQYF.

The CDR3 here is CASSLGLAGGWEQFF. J is TRBJ2-1 and V is TRBV11-3; the TRBD2 assignment by TCRdb is unverifiable without DNA. Germline V CDR1 and CDR2: SGHNT, YENEEA. The CDR3 covers 15 residues.

The J gene is TRBJ2-1, the V gene TRBV29-1. Germline CDR1 reads SQVTM; CDR2 reads ANQGSEA. CDR3 length: 12 amino acids. The CDR3 reads CSVEPRLGEQFF.

The chain is built from TRBV10-3 and TRBJ2-2; TCRdb's D gene call, TRBD2, goes unchecked for lack of DNA. This CDR3 has 15 amino acids. Germline lookup yields CDR1 ENHRY and CDR2 SYGVKD. The CDR3 sequence: CAISALAGGTGELFF.

The V call is TRBV7-2, the J call TRBJ1-5. This CDR3 spans 14 amino acids. CDR1 SGHTA and CDR2 FQGNSA come from the germline V gene. CDR3 sequence reads: CASLQTFYDQPQHF.

The chain joins TRBV21-1 to TRBJ2-7; TCRdb selects TRBD1, and the lack of DNA leaves this call unchecked. TRBV21-1 is a known pseudogene. CDR3 length: 15 amino acids. The CDR3 loop is CASSKRGTVFYEQYF.

This rearrangement joins TRBV28 to TRBJ1-5; TCRdb indicates TRBD1, and absent DNA this call remains unverified. Looked up from germline, CDR1 is MDHEN and CDR2 is SYDVKM. This CDR3 comprises 13 residues. The CDR3 reads CASSRWGDQPQHF.

This chain connects TRBV2 to TRBJ1-1. This CDR3 spans 12 amino acids. The V gene's germline CDR1 is SNHLY and CDR2 FYNNEI. The CDR3: CASSEGYTEAFF.

The V call is TRBV14, the J call TRBJ1-1. CDR3 length: 13 amino acids. CDR1 and CDR2 (germline): SGHDN, FVKESK. The CDR3 spells CASRPVMNTEAFF. Complete variable domain (other parts from reference TRBV14 and TRBJ1-1): EAGVTQFPSHSVIEKGQTVTLRCDPISGHDNLYWYRRVMGKEIKFLLHFVKESKQDESGMPNNRFLAERTGGTYSTLKVQPAELEDSGVYFCASRPVMNTEAFFGQGTRLTVV.

The chain employs TRBV29-1 and TRBJ1-1. The CDR3 extends over 11 amino acids. Germline values: CDR1 SQVTM, CDR2 ANQGSEA. The CDR3 loop is CSVVGGTEAFF. Combining the CDR3 with reference TRBV29-1 and TRBJ1-1 gives the whole variable domain SAVISQKPSRDICQRGTSLTIQCQVDSQVTMMFWYRQQPGQSLTLIATANQGSEATYESGFVIDKFPISRPNLTFSTLTVSNMSPEDSSIYLCSVVGGTEAFFGQGTRLTVV.

The chain combines TRBV7-9 with TRBJ2-1; TCRdb indicates TRBD2, and absent DNA this call remains unverified. CDR3 length equals 18 residues. CDR1 is SEHNR, CDR2 FQNEAQ, per germline (reference sequence). The CDR3: CASSFPPGGRVSYNEQFF.

This sequence joins TRBV28 and TRBJ1-2. The CDR3 is made up of 13 amino acids. Germline V gives CDR1 MDHEN, CDR2 SYDVKM. The CDR3 is CASSLTQNYGYTF.

The chain couples TRBV6-4 to TRBJ2-2; TCRdb outputs TRBD1, but without DNA this stays unchecked. The CDR3 extends over 15 amino acids. Germline V gene lookup returns CDR1 MRHNA and CDR2 SNTAGT. This CDR3 is CASSDSPGVTGELFF.

The chain links TRBV19 to TRBJ2-3; the TRBD1 assignment by TCRdb is unverifiable without DNA. The CDR3 runs 14 residues. Per germline, CDR1 LNHDA and CDR2 SQIVND (reference sequence). The CDR3 here is CASTPRGSGDTQYF.

The gene calls are TRBV20-1 and TRBJ2-2; as DNA is missing, the TRBD1 call by TCRdb cannot be tested. The CDR3 totals 16 residues. Germline V lookup: CDR1 DFQATT, CDR2 SNEGSKA (reference sequence). Here the CDR3 reads CSARDRERENTGELFF.

The chain combines TRBV13 with TRBJ1-2. The CDR3 covers 14 residues. CDR1 is PRHDT, CDR2 FYEKMQ, per germline (reference sequence). This chain's CDR3 is CASSLEDRQDGYTF. Together with reference TRBV13 and TRBJ1-2, the CDR3 gives the full variable domain: AAGVIQSPRHLIKEKRETATLKCYPIPRHDTVYWYQQGPGQDPQFLISFYEKMQSDKGSIPDRFSAQQFSDYHSELNMSSLELGDSALYFCASSLEDRQDGYTFGSGTRLTVV.

The V call is TRBV12-3 or TRBV12-4, the J call TRBJ1-5; without DNA, the TCRdb call of TRBD1 cannot be checked. There are 14 residues in the CDR3. CDR3 region: CASSSDSSNQPQHF.

The chain uses TRBV29-1 and TRBJ1-2; TCRdb indicates TRBD1, and absent DNA this call remains unverified. The V gene's germline CDR1 is SQVTM and CDR2 ANQGSEA. This CDR3 comprises 16 residues. This CDR3 reads CSVEGTGEQANDGYTF.

This chain connects TRBV3-1 to TRBJ2-1; TCRdb reports TRBD2, a call that lacks DNA to check it against. This CDR3 has 18 amino acids. Germline CDR1 reads LGHDT; CDR2 reads YNNKEL (reference sequence). The CDR3 loop reads CASSQEDSGGAYDNEQFF.

The rearrangement uses TRBV20-1 and TRBJ2-7. The CDR3 extends over 12 amino acids. Germline V CDR1 and CDR2: DFQATT, SNEGSKA (reference sequence). The CDR3: CSARDVGFEQYF.

The V call is TRBV6-5, the J call TRBJ1-3. Per germline, CDR1 MNHEY and CDR2 SVGAGI. The CDR3 consists of 15 residues. CDR3 loop: CASTDTIFSGNTIYF.

The chain has TRBV12-5 and TRBJ1-1; checking the TCRdb D call of TRBD1 is not possible without DNA. The germline CDR1 and CDR2 sequences are LGHNT and FRNRAP. The CDR3 is 19 amino acids. CDR3 loop: CASGSGTWAGDTLNTEAFF.